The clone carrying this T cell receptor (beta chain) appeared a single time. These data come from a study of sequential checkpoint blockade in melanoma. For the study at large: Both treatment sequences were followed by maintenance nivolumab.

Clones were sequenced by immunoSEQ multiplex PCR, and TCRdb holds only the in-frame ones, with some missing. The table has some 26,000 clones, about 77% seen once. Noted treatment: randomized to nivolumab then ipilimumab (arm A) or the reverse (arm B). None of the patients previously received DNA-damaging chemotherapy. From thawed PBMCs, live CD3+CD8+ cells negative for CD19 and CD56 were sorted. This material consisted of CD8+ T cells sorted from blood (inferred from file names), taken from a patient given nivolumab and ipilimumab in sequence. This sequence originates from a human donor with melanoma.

Written as DNA, the CDR3 is TGTGCTAGTGGTCCAGGACAGGGGTTGAACACTGAAGCTTTCTTT. It codes for CASGPGQGLNTEAFF. The chain links TRBV12-5 to TRBJ1-1; 9 positions agree with TRBD1. This CDR3 has 15 amino acids. Germline V gene data show CDR1 as LGHNT and CDR2 as FRNRAP. With 5 bases clipped from V and 0 bases from J, the junction kept 4 bases outside the gene matches.